A single sample is the source of the 32 T cell receptor beta chains below, sequenced in a study of tumor-infiltrating lymphocytes in primary liver carcinoma. Extraction of RNA together with DNA used about 20-34 mg of unsorted bulk tissue. From roughly 0.5 ug total RNA, TCR beta cDNA was generated with a primer in the constant region. Libraries covering TCR beta were generated through three nested multiplex PCR rounds (using a slightly modified ARM-PCR). With TRBV1-TRBV30 forward primers and a C-beta reverse primer, the first two PCR rounds were run for around 10 cycles each. TCRdb fed the multiplex PCR reads into MiXCR, producing one record per CDR3 protein. The sample lists 90,000 to 100,000 distinct CDR3 sequences, 69% seen once, with around 9.1% in the top ten. Input material: liver tumor tissue from sampling region 5. The subset was: tumor region T5, tumor centre. Every receptor here comes from a woman aged 60-75 years with primary liver carcinoma and hepatitis B virus infection.

Of note for this clonotype: An end of the junction differs from the germline gene, which may be a read error. The chain employs TRBV29-1 and TRBJ2-7; possibly TRBD1 or TRBD2 for D (6 bases each). The CDR3 has 14 amino acids. CDR1 and CDR2 from the germline V gene are SQVTM and ANQGSEA. The DNA for the CDR3 is TGCAGCGCCAGAAGGGACATGGAGGGCTACGAACAGTACTTC. It is translated as CSARRDMEGYEQYF.

This clonotype was observed once. V and J are TRBV11-2 and TRBJ2-3; 7 bases agree with TRBD1. The closer fit of TRBJ1-5 to the DNA end suggests the J call may be wrong. The length of the CDR3 is 16 residues. CDR1 is SGHAT, CDR2 FQNNGV, per germline. CDR3 in DNA: TGTGCCAGTAACTTAGCCGGACAGGCGATCACAGATACGCAGCATTTT. This translates into CASNLAGQAITDTQHF.

Remarks on this clonotype: A much more abundant neighbour one base away suggests this may be a read error. This chain joins TRBV12-3 or TRBV12-4 and TRBJ1-5; D unclear. CDR3 length: 14 amino acids. CDR3 in amino acids: CASSFKYSNQAQHF. The CDR3, as DNA: TGTGCCAGCAGTTTTAAGTATAGCAATCAGGCCCAGCATTTT.

In regard to this clonotype: This may be a read error, as it is one base from a much larger clone. J is TRBJ1-2 and V is TRBV30; D call uncertain. This CDR3 contains 12 residues. The germline V and J ends were trimmed by 5 bases and 2 bases, with 9 bases remaining between them. In germline, CDR1 is GTSNPN, CDR2 SVGIG (reference sequence). The CDR3: CAWEGGNYGYTF. CDR3 sequence (DNA): TGTGCCTGGGAGGGTGGAAACTATGGCTACACCTTC.

A remark on this clonotype: A read error may be the cause here, since a much bigger clone is one base away. This chain uses TRBV6-1 with TRBJ2-4; TRBD1 agrees at 12 bases. The CDR3 consists of 16 residues. The V and J ends lost 10 bases and 8 bases, in that order; junction bases with no gene match: 15. CDR1 is MNHNS, CDR2 SASEGT, per germline. The CDR3: CANTEGTGGWRDIQYF. CDR3 sequence (DNA): TGTGCCAACACTGAGGGGACAGGGGGCTGGAGGGACATTCAGTACTTC.

A word on this clonotype: Since a much larger clone is just one base distant, this may be a read error. The genes are TRBV5-1 and TRBJ2-7; D gene uncertain. The CDR3 is 13 amino acids. Germline loops: CDR1 SGHRS, CDR2 YFSETQ. The CDR3 sequence is CVSSLFENYEQYF. In nucleotides, the CDR3 is TGCGTCAGCAGCTTGTTCGAGAACTACGAGCAGTACTTC.

This clonotype was seen repeatedly, ten times or more. The rearrangement joins TRBV6-1 to TRBJ2-7; D uncertain. In germline, CDR1 is MNHNS, CDR2 SASEGT. V was clipped by 1 base and J by 3 bases, with 13 bases between them. The CDR3 length is 15 residues. The DNA for the CDR3 is TGTGCCAGCAGTGAAGAGAAAGGAAGTAGCTACGAGCAGTACTTC. It encodes CASSEEKGSSYEQYF.

Worth noting for this clonotype: This likely comes from a read error, as the CDR3 has no conserved phenylalanine or tryptophan at its end. DNA for the CDR3: TGTGCCACCAAGGTTGGGGGCGCAGGTGAAAAACTGTTTTCT. It encodes CATKVGGAGEKLFS. The rearrangement joins TRBV6-1 to TRBJ1-4; TRBD1 might be the D (6 bases). CDR1 and CDR2 from the germline V gene are MNHNS and SASEGT. The CDR3 has 14 residues. With 10 bases removed from V and 7 bases from J, the gap between germline ends came to 19 bases.

About this clonotype itself: The CDR3 does not close with the conserved phenylalanine or tryptophan, likely indicating a read error. The V gene is TRBV4-1, the J gene TRBJ2-1, with D perhaps TRBD1 or TRBD2 (6 bases each). The CDR3 extends over 15 amino acids. CDR1 is MGHRA, CDR2 YSYEKL, per germline. V was trimmed by 4 bases and J by 8 bases, leaving 18 bases between them. The CDR3 sequence: CASSLTTRGGHEQFV. CDR3 sequence (DNA): TGCGCCAGCAGCCTGACAACCAGAGGGGGGCATGAGCAGTTCGTC.

The V call is TRBV28, the J call TRBJ2-7, with TRBD2 matching over 9 bases. V dropped 7 bases and J dropped 4; count of bases not matched to a gene: 11. This CDR3 spans 15 amino acids. Germline CDR1 and CDR2: MDHEN and SYDVKM. The DNA of the CDR3 is TGTGCCAGCATATCACCCCTAGCGGGGTATTACGAGCAGTACTTC. Translation: CASISPLAGYYEQYF.

Note on this clonotype: The junction departs from the called germline gene at one end, perhaps through a read error. This chain links TRBV6-1 with TRBJ1-6, with a possible D match to TRBD1 (6 bases). Per germline, CDR1 MNHNS and CDR2 SASEGT. This CDR3 region has 14 residues. CDR3 nucleotide sequence: TGCGCCATCGGCAGGGGATACGATAATTCACCCCTCCAGTTT. This encodes CAIGRGYDNSPLQF.

With regard to this clonotype: Mismatch with germline at one junction end may stem from a read error. This sequence joins TRBV11-2 and TRBJ2-3; 7 bases are shared with TRBD1. From germline, CDR1 is SGHAT and CDR2 FQNNGV. This CDR3 region has 16 residues. The CDR3 sequence: CASSLLGQAITNTQYF. CDR3 bases: TGTGCCAGCAGCTTACTCGGACAGGCGATCACAAATACGCAGTATTTT.

On this clonotype itself: Since a much larger clone is just one base distant, this may be a read error. The chain employs TRBV10-3 and TRBJ2-3; TRBD2 matches 8 bases. The CDR3 loop spans 13 amino acids. Germline CDR1 is ENHRY and CDR2 is SYGVKD. The CDR3 DNA sequence: TGTGTCATCAGACAAGCGGGAGAAGATACGCAGTATTTT. This encodes CVIRQAGEDTQYF.

In its sample, this clonotype was seen a few times. The rearrangement joins TRBV28 to TRBJ2-2; TRBD2 aligns across 7 bases. The CDR3 loop spans 18 amino acids. The V and J ends lost 6 bases and 4 bases, in that order; junction bases with no gene match: 17. The V gene's germline CDR1 is MDHEN and CDR2 SYDVKM. The CDR3 loop is CASRTLFGGGRGTGELFF. CDR3 nucleotide sequence: TGTGCCAGCAGGACCCTTTTCGGGGGAGGGCGTGGCACCGGGGAGCTGTTTTTT.

This clonotype has at least ten counts. This rearrangement joins TRBV5-6 to TRBJ2-5; D is unclear. CDR1 and CDR2 (germline): SGHDT, YYEEEE. The CDR3 has 14 residues. The V end was cut by 3 bases, the J end by 5 bases, with 14 bases between. CDR3 sequence: CASSSGSGIETQYF. The CDR3 bases are TGTGCCAGCAGCTCGGGCAGTGGCATCGAGACCCAGTACTTC.

This clonotype was counted a single time. The junction departs from the called germline gene at one end, perhaps through a read error. The chain joins TRBV7-9 to TRBJ1-6; D call uncertain. The CDR3 extends over 14 amino acids. Germline CDR1 SEHNR, CDR2 FQNEAQ (reference sequence). This CDR3 is CANSRGVLNSPLHF. CDR3 nucleotides: TGTGCCAACAGCCGCGGGGTTCTAAATTCACCCCTCCACTTT.

This chain joins TRBV5-4 and TRBJ2-3; 14 nucleotides match TRBD2. Per germline, CDR1 SGHNT and CDR2 YYREEE (reference sequence). This CDR3 is 19 amino acids long. CDR3 DNA sequence: TGTGTCGGCAGCTTGGCGGGGACTAGCGGGAGTCGGCTCAGCGATACGCAGTATTTT. Amino acid sequence: CVGSLAGTSGSRLSDTQYF.

Turning to this clonotype: One end of the junction varies from germline; a read error may be responsible. The chain links TRBV11-2 to TRBJ2-7; either TRBD1 or TRBD2 may fit D (6 bases each). The V gene's germline CDR1 is SGHAT and CDR2 FQNNGV. The CDR3 is 14 amino acids. The CDR3 region is CASIPPGGSYEQHF. The CDR3 DNA reads TGTGCCAGCATCCCCCCCGGGGGCTCCTACGAGCAGCACTTC. The whole variable domain, filled in from reference TRBV11-2 and TRBJ2-7, reads EAGVAQSPRYKIIEKRQSVAFWCNPISGHATLYWYQQILGQGPKLLIQFQNNGVVDDSQLPKDRFSAERLKGVDSTLKIQPAKLEDSAVYLCASIPPGGSYEQHFGPGTRLTVT.

In this sample, this clonotype turned up once. In this CDR3 the conserved last residue, phenylalanine or tryptophan, is missing, so a read error is likely. No DNA is shown, since the ends of the CDR3 on it are uncertain; the CDR3 is the one TCRdb lists. The chain links TRBV11-2 to TRBJ2-5; whether TRBD2, the table's D call, matches the DNA was not checked. The CDR3 spans 16 residues, counting both ends. The V gene's germline CDR1 is SGHAT and CDR2 FQNNGV. The CDR3 spells CASSYSRGSGRETRYL.

Note on this clonotype: One junction end does not reproduce the germline sequence, and a read error may be involved. This chain connects TRBV7-8 to TRBJ1-2; 7 positions match TRBD1. CDR1 SGHVS and CDR2 FQNEAQ come from the germline V gene. CDR3 length equals 15 residues. The CDR3 DNA sequence: TGTGCCAACAGCCAAGAGGCAGGGGGAGGGTTTGGCTACACCTTC. Translated, it gives CANSQEAGGGFGYTF.

As for this clonotype: A read error may produce the germline difference seen at one junction end. The rearrangement joins TRBV12-3 or TRBV12-4 to TRBJ1-1, with TRBD1 as a possible D gene (5 bases). This CDR3 contains 15 residues. Written as DNA, the CDR3 is TGTGCAAGCAATTTAGTTCTTGGGACCAACACTGAAGCTTTCTTT. Its protein product is CASNLVLGTNTEAFF.

This chain connects TRBV6-1 to TRBJ2-5; the D gene is possibly TRBD1 (6 bases). V lost 6 bases, J lost 10 bases, and 24 bases lay in between. CDR1 is MNHNS, CDR2 SASEGT, per germline. This CDR3 region has 15 residues. CDR3 DNA: TGTGCCAGCAGGTACTGGACAGACAGTCAAGGGATCCAGTACTTC. Translated: CASRYWTDSQGIQYF.

The chain has TRBV11-2 and TRBJ2-1, with unresolved D. Trimming shortened V by 1 base and J by 13 bases, and 14 bases separated the two germline ends. Germline CDR1 reads SGHAT; CDR2 reads FQNNGV. CDR3 length: 13 amino acids. Written as DNA, the CDR3 is TGTGCCAGCAGCTTAGGGCACTACAATAAACAGTTCTTC. Amino acid sequence: CASSLGHYNKQFF.

A remark on this clonotype: With a much larger clone just one base away, this may be a read error. J is TRBJ2-1 and V is TRBV7-8; 8 bases agree with TRBD2. In germline, CDR1 is SGHVS, CDR2 FQNEAQ. This CDR3 comprises 16 residues. V gave up 4 bases and J gave up 9 bases; unmatched junction bases: 14. In DNA form, the CDR3 reads TGTGCCAGCAGCTACGGGGAAGCGGGAGCACGGTTTGAGCAGTTCTTC. Encoded protein: CASSYGEAGARFEQFF.

As for this clonotype: Being one base from a much bigger clone, this may be a read error. The V call is TRBV4-2, the J call TRBJ2-7; TRBD2 aligns across 7 bases. Germline CDR1 LGHNA, CDR2 YNFKEQ. The CDR3 extends over 15 amino acids. CDR3 residues: CASSQRSGEAYGQYF. The CDR3 nucleotides are TGTGCCAGCAGCCAGAGAAGCGGGGAGGCCTACGGGCAGTACTTC.

In this sample, this clonotype turned up many times. The gene calls are TRBV6-5 and TRBJ2-7, with TRBD2 as a possible D gene (6 bases). The CDR3 totals 14 residues. V lost 6 bases and J 0 bases, leaving 12 bases between the germline ends. The germline gives CDR1 MNHEY, CDR2 SVGAGI. This CDR3 reads CASRPDGSSYEQYF. CDR3 sequence (DNA): TGTGCCAGCAGACCCGACGGGAGCTCCTACGAGCAGTACTTC.

In the case of this clonotype: One end of the junction varies from germline; a read error may be responsible. This rearrangement joins TRBV12-3 or TRBV12-4 to TRBJ1-5; possibly TRBD1 for D (6 bases). CDR3 length: 16 amino acids. The CDR3 DNA is TGTGCCAGCAGTTTAGACGGGGGGGCATGGTCTCAGTCCCAGCATTTT. This codes for CASSLDGGAWSQSQHF.

This clonotype was detected only a few times. The chain couples TRBV28 to TRBJ2-7, with 9 bases that match TRBD2. Germline-derived CDR1 and CDR2 are MDHEN and SYDVKM. V gave up 4 bases and J gave up 4 bases; unmatched junction bases: 8. The CDR3 is 15 amino acids. The CDR3 here is CASSSPGLAGYEQYF. The CDR3 nucleotides are TGTGCCAGCAGTTCTCCGGGACTAGCAGGGTACGAGCAGTACTTC.

This clonotype was seen many times. The gene calls are TRBV7-8 and TRBJ2-3; 10 bases match TRBD1. The CDR3 has 15 amino acids. Losses at the gene ends were 4 bases for V and 3 bases for J; bases not matched to a gene: 4. Germline V gene data show CDR1 as SGHVS and CDR2 as FQNEAQ. The CDR3 nucleotides read TGTGCCAGCAGCTCCCGGACAGGGGGAACAGATACGCAGTATTTT. This translates into CASSSRTGGTDTQYF.

This clonotype has just a few counts. Its ends do not fully match the called genes, so a read error is possible. The chain recombines TRBV28 with TRBJ2-5; the D is unclear. Germline CDR1 and CDR2: MDHEN and SYDVKM. The CDR3 loop spans 14 amino acids. CDR3 sequence reads: CASGLSYSQETQYF. CDR3 nucleotide sequence: TGTGCCAGCGGTTTATCTTACAGCCAAGAGACCCAGTACTTC.

This clonotype was seen ten or more times. CDR3 region: CASKEPLSGANVLTF. In DNA form, the CDR3 reads TGTGCCAGCAAAGAACCTCTCTCTGGGGCCAACGTCCTGACTTTC. The chain recombines TRBV28 with TRBJ2-6; the D is unclear. The length of the CDR3 is 15 residues. Germline V CDR1 and CDR2: MDHEN, SYDVKM. V lost 7 bases and J lost 0, with 10 bases in between.

Points on this clonotype: An end of the junction differs from the germline gene, which may be a read error. The V call is TRBV5-1, the J call TRBJ2-3, with a weak D call TRBD2 (5 bases). Per germline, CDR1 SGHRS and CDR2 YFSETQ. The CDR3 has 14 residues. CDR3 coding DNA: TGCACCAGCAGCTTAGAACTAGGTGGTCCTACGCAGTATTTT. Its protein is CTSSLELGGPTQYF.